The 22 T cell receptor beta chains in this list originate from one sample, sequenced in a study of cytomegalovirus exposure and HLA in healthy donors. Primers included in the PCR were 60 Vbeta and 13 Jbeta primers. Data came from immunoSEQ multiplex PCR; TCRdb stores just in-frame clones and leaves some out. Of 150,000 to 250,000 clones listed, approximately 85% are singletons. The specimen sequenced was PBMCs. These receptors all stem from a girl aged 10 to 17 in good health and CMV-seropositive.

This chain links TRBV27 with TRBJ2-7, with 8 nucleotides matching TRBD1. V dropped 5 bases and J dropped 4; count of bases not matched to a gene: 16. This CDR3 region has 17 residues. Germline assignment: CDR1 MNHEY and CDR2 SMNVEV (reference sequence). The CDR3 spells CASSLGTGFSYTYEQYF. The CDR3 coding sequence is TGTGCCAGCAGTCTAGGGACAGGATTTTCTTATACGTACGAGCAGTACTTC.

The genes are TRBV6-5 and TRBJ1-6; D might be TRBD1 (6 bases). The CDR3 extends over 13 amino acids. Germline V gives CDR1 MNHEY, CDR2 SVGAGI. Trimming shortened V by 5 bases and J by 13 bases, and 15 bases separated the two germline ends. CDR3 residues: CASSDYRVWPLHF. The CDR3, as DNA: TGTGCCAGCAGTGACTACAGGGTCTGGCCCCTCCACTTT.

The chain links TRBV7-9 to TRBJ2-3; 11 bases line up with TRBD2. There are 14 residues in the CDR3. Germline V gene data show CDR1 as SEHNR and CDR2 as FQNEAQ (reference sequence). After removal of 11 bases from V and 2 bases from J, the junction contained 6 bases not matched to a gene. The CDR3 DNA sequence: TGTGCCGGAAGGACTAGCGGGTCCACAGATACGCAGTATTTT. Translation gives CAGRTSGSTDTQYF.

The rearrangement joins TRBV7-2 to TRBJ2-7; 10 bases are shared with TRBD2. This CDR3 has 17 amino acids. V shed 2 bases, J shed 1 base, and the junction held 8 bases outside the gene matches. Germline V gene sequence: CDR1 SGHTA, CDR2 FQGNSA. The CDR3 loop reads CASSLRVSTSGSYEQYF. In DNA form, the CDR3 reads TGTGCCAGCAGCTTAAGAGTTTCGACTAGCGGGTCCTACGAGCAGTACTTC. Full variable domain (outside the CDR3, taken from reference TRBV7-2 and TRBJ2-7): GAGVSQSPSNKVTEKGKDVELRCDPISGHTALYWYRQSLGQGLEFLIYFQGNSAPDKSGLPSDRFSAERTGGSVSTLTIQRTQQEDSAVYLCASSLRVSTSGSYEQYFGPGTRLTVT.

The chain has TRBV19 and TRBJ2-2; 15 bases agree with TRBD2. CDR1 is LNHDA and CDR2 is SQIVND in the germline V gene (reference sequence). The CDR3 length is 18 residues. Trimming removed 4 bases from V and 2 bases from J; junction bases left unmatched: 5. The CDR3, as DNA: TGTGCCAGTAGTAGAGGACTAGCGGGGGGGCAAAACACCGGGGAGCTGTTTTTT. This translates into CASSRGLAGGQNTGELFF.

The chain carries TRBV19 and TRBJ2-7; 8 bases fit TRBD2. J lost 2 bases, V lost 1 base, and 1 base had no gene match. Germline V lookup: CDR1 LNHDA, CDR2 SQIVND (reference sequence). CDR3 length: 14 amino acids. The CDR3 DNA reads TGTGCCAGTAGTATAGTGGGACTAGCCTACGAGCAGTACTTC. As protein: CASSIVGLAYEQYF. The whole variable domain, filled in from reference TRBV19 and TRBJ2-7, reads DGGITQSPKYLFRKEGQNVTLSCEQNLNHDAMYWYRQDPGQGLRLIYYSQIVNDFQKGDIAEGYSVSREKKESFPLTVTSAQKNPTAFYLCASSIVGLAYEQYFGPGTRLTVT.

The chain recombines TRBV2 with TRBJ2-5; possible D gene TRBD2, 6 bases. The germline CDR1 and CDR2 sequences are SNHLY and FYNNEI. Trimming removed 4 bases at V and 5 bases at J, with 17 bases between. The CDR3 length is 15 residues. The CDR3 here is CASSVFSGVVETQYF. DNA of the CDR3: TGTGCCAGCAGTGTTTTTTCGGGGGTTGTGGAGACCCAGTACTTC. The full variable domain, in which reference TRBV2 and TRBJ2-5 provide the parts outside the CDR3, is EPEVTQTPSHQVTQMGQEVILRCVPISNHLYFYWYRQILGQKVEFLVSFYNNEISEKSEIFDDQFSVERPDGSNFTLKIRSTKLEDSAMYFCASSVFSGVVETQYFGPGTRLLVL.

The chain recombines TRBV4-3 with TRBJ2-3, with 8 bases lining up with TRBD2. Trimming took 3 bases from V and 1 from J; bases not matched to a gene: 3. CDR1 is LGHNA, CDR2 YSLEER, per germline. The CDR3 totals 15 residues. CDR3 bases: TGCGCCAGCAGCCAGGAACTAGCGGGCACAGATACGCAGTATTTT. It translates to CASSQELAGTDTQYF.

The CDR3 sequence is CASSLRLSRADPGAEAFF. Written as DNA, the CDR3 is TGTGCCAGCAGTTTAAGGTTATCCCGCGCCGACCCGGGTGCTGAAGCTTTCTTT. This chain connects TRBV27 to TRBJ1-1; D uncertain. Between the trimmed V and J ends, which lost 2 bases and 6 bases, there was a span of 25 bases. CDR3 length: 18 amino acids. The germline CDR1 and CDR2 sequences are MNHEY and SMNVEV (reference sequence).

The chain links TRBV30 to TRBJ2-3, with 8 bases matching TRBD2. Trimming cost V 7 bases and J 6 bases; bases outside gene matches: 9. Germline V CDR1 and CDR2: GTSNPN, SVGIG (reference sequence). The CDR3 runs to 13 residues. The CDR3 DNA reads TGTGCCTCCTTGGGACTAGGCGGGGATACGCAGTATTTT. Translating gives CASLGLGGDTQYF.

The gene calls are TRBV10-2 and TRBJ1-2; D is uncertain. CDR3 length: 17 amino acids. V lost 6 bases to trimming and J lost 4 bases, with 24 bases between them. The germline V gene has CDR1 WSHSY and CDR2 SAAADI. The CDR3 coding sequence is TGCGCCAGCAGCACCTTCGGGGATGTTGGGCTTGCCTATGGCTACACCTTC. Translating it yields CASSTFGDVGLAYGYTF.

V gene TRBV21-1 combines with J gene TRBJ2-7; no DNA check was done on the table's D call, TRBD2. TRBV21-1 represents a pseudogene. The CDR3 has 11 residues. CDR3 in amino acids: CASTKQDEQYF. Written as DNA, the CDR3 is TGTGCCAGCACTAAGCAAGACGAGCAGTACTTC.

This chain connects TRBV5-4 to TRBJ1-1; TRBD1 aligns across 7 bases. V shed 0 bases, J shed 7 bases, and the junction held 9 bases outside the gene matches. The CDR3 totals 15 residues. Germline values: CDR1 SGHNT, CDR2 YYREEE (reference sequence). This CDR3 is CASSLDLQGGSEAFF. The CDR3 DNA follows: TGTGCCAGCAGCTTGGACCTTCAGGGGGGAAGTGAAGCTTTCTTT.

This rearrangement joins TRBV5-1 to TRBJ2-3; D remains unclear. Trimming cost V 7 bases and J 4 bases, with 10 bases left between them. The germline V gene encodes CDR1 SGHRS and CDR2 YFSETQ. The CDR3 is 12 amino acids. The CDR3 is CASQSSADTQYF. The CDR3 nucleotides read TGCGCCAGCCAGTCGAGCGCAGATACGCAGTATTTT.

This clone was recorded once. This chain joins TRBV5-1 and TRBJ2-5; a weak D match, TRBD2 (6 bases). CDR1 is SGHRS and CDR2 is YFSETQ in the germline V gene. Trimming cost V 4 bases and J 4 bases, with 20 bases left between them. This CDR3 has 16 residues. CDR3 region: CASSPTEGWLRETQYF. CDR3 nucleotide sequence: TGCGCCAGCAGCCCCACGGAGGGTTGGCTACGAGAGACCCAGTACTTC.

This clone was counted once. The rearrangement uses TRBV7-2 and TRBJ2-2; D uncertain. From germline, CDR1 is SGHTA and CDR2 FQGNSA. V lost 5 bases and J 3 bases, leaving 4 bases between the germline ends. CDR3 length equals 12 residues. CDR3 in amino acids: CASSRDTGELFF. The DNA of the CDR3 is TGTGCCAGCAGCAGAGACACCGGGGAGCTGTTTTTT.

This chain uses TRBV6-5 with TRBJ1-2; D is ambiguous. V was cut by 0 bases and J by 2 bases, with 13 bases left in between. Per the germline V gene, CDR1 is MNHEY and CDR2 is SVGAGI. CDR3 length: 16 amino acids. The CDR3, as DNA: TGTGCCAGCAGTTACTCCACACCAGAAAGAAACTATGGCTACACCTTC. Its translation: CASSYSTPERNYGYTF.

This chain uses TRBV4-1 with TRBJ1-2; D remains unclear. CDR3 size: 15 residues. Deletions cut 1 base from V and 4 bases from J, with 13 bases between. Germline CDR1 is MGHRA and CDR2 is YSYEKL. The CDR3 nucleotides read TGCGCCAGCAGCCAAGTGCCATCAGAGGGCTATGGCTACACCTTC. Translating gives CASSQVPSEGYGYTF.

V and J are TRBV7-2 and TRBJ1-3, with 7 bases fitting TRBD1. CDR1 is SGHTA and CDR2 is FQGNSA in the germline V gene. The V gene end was trimmed by 5 bases and the J gene end by 0 bases; junction bases not matched to a gene: 10. This CDR3 has 17 residues. In DNA form, the CDR3 reads TGTGCCAGCAGCGTCTTAACGGGACAGCTCTCTGGAAACACCATATATTTT. As protein: CASSVLTGQLSGNTIYF. Complete variable domain (other parts from reference TRBV7-2 and TRBJ1-3): GAGVSQSPSNKVTEKGKDVELRCDPISGHTALYWYRQSLGQGLEFLIYFQGNSAPDKSGLPSDRFSAERTGGSVSTLTIQRTQQEDSAVYLCASSVLTGQLSGNTIYFGEGSWLTVV.

This clone was seen once. CDR3 bases: TGTGCCAGCAGTGTGGGACTACAGGAGACCCAGTACTTC. The encoded protein is CASSVGLQETQYF. The chain is built from TRBV2 and TRBJ2-5; 7 bases align to TRBD2. The CDR3 covers 13 residues. Trimming cost V 4 bases and J 5 bases; bases outside gene matches: 4. Germline values: CDR1 SNHLY, CDR2 FYNNEI.

The chain recombines TRBV4-3 with TRBJ2-1; 7 bases map to TRBD1. Germline-derived CDR1 and CDR2 are LGHNA and YSLEER. CDR3 length: 16 amino acids. V was pared by 1 base and J by 7 bases, with 10 bases of the junction left unmatched. The CDR3 DNA follows: TGCGCCAGCAGCCAAGGCGCTATACAGGGGCAAAATGAGCAGTTCTTC. The encoded protein is CASSQGAIQGQNEQFF.

The rearrangement joins TRBV5-6 to TRBJ2-5; no clear D. The CDR3 spans 13 residues. V shed 2 bases and J shed 4 bases, with 9 bases lying between them. Germline CDR1 is SGHDT and CDR2 is YYEEEE. The CDR3 loop is CASSFGVSETQYF. The CDR3 coding sequence is TGTGCCAGCAGCTTCGGAGTTTCAGAGACCCAGTACTTC.